The 8 T cell receptor beta chains below all came from one sample that was sequenced in a study of blood T cell repertoires in COVID-19. The method was immunoSEQ multiplex PCR; TCRdb's version includes in-frame clones alone and lacks a portion of them. This table holds over 150,000 clones, about four fifths found once. Sequencing was done on a sample of peripheral blood. These receptor sequences come from a woman aged 80 or older with acute or convalescent COVID-19.

V and J are TRBV12-3 or TRBV12-4 and TRBJ1-5; D uncertain. The CDR3 is 13 residues long. V was clipped by 8 bases and J by 6 bases, with 14 bases between them. Here the CDR3 reads CASSVGDGQPQHF. The CDR3 nucleotides are TGTGCCAGCTCTGTCGGAGACGGTCAGCCCCAGCATTTT.

J is TRBJ2-5 and V is TRBV7-2, with unresolved D. The CDR3 is 13 amino acids. Trimming stripped 2 bases from V and 2 bases from J, with 6 bases between. Germline V gene data show CDR1 as SGHTA and CDR2 as FQGNSA. This chain's CDR3 is CASSLLPQETQYF. Written as DNA, the CDR3 is TGTGCCAGCAGCTTACTACCTCAAGAGACCCAGTACTTC. The full variable domain, completed using reference TRBV7-2 and TRBJ2-5, is GAGVSQSPSNKVTEKGKDVELRCDPISGHTALYWYRQSLGQGLEFLIYFQGNSAPDKSGLPSDRFSAERTGGSVSTLTIQRTQQEDSAVYLCASSLLPQETQYFGPGTRLLVL.

This clone was found a few times. The chain joins TRBV3-1 (or the pseudogene TRBV3-2) to TRBJ2-5; 7 nucleotides match TRBD2. V lost 2 bases and J lost 6; bases outside the gene matches: 12. The V gene's germline CDR1 is LGHDT and CDR2 YNNKEL (reference sequence). The CDR3 loop spans 16 amino acids. The DNA for the CDR3 is TGTGCCAGCAGCCAACCTAGCGGCCCGAATCTCAAGACCCAGTACTTC. Protein: CASSQPSGPNLKTQYF.

This chain uses TRBV7-9 with TRBJ1-4, with D perhaps TRBD1 (6 bases). The CDR3 runs to 15 residues. V was shortened by 4 bases and J by 2 bases, with 11 bases between the two germline ends. The germline CDR1 and CDR2 sequences are SEHNR and FQNEAQ (reference sequence). CDR3 nucleotides: TGTGCCAGCAGCTCCCAGGGGTCTACTAATGAAAAACTGTTTTTT. Protein: CASSSQGSTNEKLFF.

V and J are TRBV7-9 and TRBJ2-1; D might be TRBD2 (5 bases). The germline CDR1 and CDR2 sequences are SEHNR and FQNEAQ (reference sequence). The V end was cut by 8 bases, the J end by 0 bases, with 11 bases between. The CDR3 runs 14 residues. The CDR3 DNA reads TGTGCCAGCCTCCCTGGAGGCTCCTACAATGAGCAGTTCTTC. Protein product: CASLPGGSYNEQFF.

The V and J genes are TRBV4-2 and TRBJ1-2, with 11 bases fitting TRBD1. Germline lookup yields CDR1 LGHNA and CDR2 YNFKEQ. CDR3 length: 15 residues. J lost 4 bases, V lost 4 bases, and 5 bases had no gene match. The CDR3 protein is CASSPGQGATYGYTF. CDR3 coding DNA: TGTGCCAGCAGCCCCGGACAGGGGGCGACCTATGGCTACACCTTC.

This chain links TRBV28 with TRBJ2-1, with 8 bases aligning to TRBD2. Germline V gene lookup returns CDR1 MDHEN and CDR2 SYDVKM. CDR3 length: 16 amino acids. With 3 bases clipped from V and 7 bases from J, the junction kept 11 bases outside the gene matches. Written as DNA, the CDR3 is TGTGCCAGCAGTTTGGGGAATCGCGGGAGGAGTAATGAGCAGTTCTTC. Translated: CASSLGNRGRSNEQFF.

The V gene is TRBV10-3, the J gene TRBJ2-1, with 9 bases lining up with TRBD1. CDR3 size: 15 residues. Looked up from germline, CDR1 is ENHRY and CDR2 is SYGVKD. Losses at the gene ends were 5 bases for V and 7 bases for J; bases not matched to a gene: 9. DNA of the CDR3: TGTGCCATCAGTCCCGGGACAGGGACTTATAATGAGCAGTTCTTC. This encodes CAISPGTGTYNEQFF.